The T cell receptor (beta chain) under discussion was sequenced for a study of blood T cells in healthy people across ages. Overall study findings and caveats: More naive CD4+ cells and higher diversity were found in long-lived than in aged donors.

Notes on this clonotype: Its antigen remains unidentified.

A second about 6 to 11 cycle PCR used barcoded and J-beta primers. TCRdb processed the 5' RACE reads anew with MiXCR; each CDR3 protein has one entry. The sample yields roughly 800,000 distinct CDR3 sequences, just under 25% seen once. PBMCs, at least 6 million per sample, were isolated. The sample was also reused in another study, on T cells of mothers and their children. That paper adds: The people who donated were a few healthy Caucasian mothers and their six children. cDNA was synthesized from all extracted RNA at roughly 1.5 ug per reaction.

The sequenced material came from blood. The receptor was derived from a boy aged 5-17 years in good health.

The CDR3 loop is CSAGLGILEQYF. CDR3 DNA: TGCAGTGCAGGTCTAGGGATTTTGGAGCAGTACTTC. The gene calls are TRBV20-1 and TRBJ2-7; D call uncertain. This CDR3 region has 12 residues. Trimming shortened V by 6 bases and J by 7 bases, and 16 bases separated the two germline ends. In germline, CDR1 is DFQATT, CDR2 SNEGSKA (reference sequence).